The 27 T cell receptor beta chains listed next were all sequenced from one sample in a study of shared clonotypes between healthy human individuals. Sequencing used immunoSEQ multiplex PCR; TCRdb keeps in-frame clones, though not all of them. The repertoire consists of fewer than 150,000 clones, with around 73% occurring once and the leading ten covering around 24%. The material sequenced was memory CD8+ T cells sorted from blood. The subset is: CD45RO+ cells pooled with CCR7-negative TemRA cells. These receptors were collected from a woman between 25 and 40 years old in good health.

With regard to this clone: Additional DNA sequences in this sample encode the identical CDR3. The chain is built from TRBV7-9 and TRBJ2-1, with TRBD2 identical over 8 bases. V trimming: 5 bases; J trimming: 2 bases; junction bases outside the gene matches: 8. Germline assignment: CDR1 SEHNR and CDR2 FQNEAQ (reference sequence). The CDR3 spans 16 residues. CDR3 in DNA: TGTGCCAGCAGCCCCCGGGGGGGGAGCACCTACAATGAGCAGTTCTTC. Protein: CASSPRGGSTYNEQFF.

The chain is built from TRBV5-4 and TRBJ2-7; TRBD2 aligns across 7 bases. The CDR3 length is 15 residues. J was trimmed by 2 bases and V by 4 bases; bases with no gene match: 9. Germline CDR1 SGHNT, CDR2 YYREEE (reference sequence). The CDR3 loop is CASSQDLAEAYEQYF. CDR3 nucleotide sequence: TGTGCCAGCAGCCAAGATCTAGCGGAAGCCTACGAGCAGTACTTC. The full variable domain, completed using reference TRBV5-4 and TRBJ2-7, is ETGVTQSPTHLIKTRGQQVTLRCSSQSGHNTVSWYQQALGQGPQFIFQYYREEENGRGNFPPRFSGLQFPNYSSELNVNALELDDSALYLCASSQDLAEAYEQYFGPGTRLTVT.

The chain recombines TRBV25-1 with TRBJ1-4; 8 bases agree with TRBD1. The CDR3 loop spans 16 amino acids. Germline loops: CDR1 MGHDK, CDR2 SYGVNS. The V segment lost 2 bases and the J segment 5 bases; nucleotides outside the gene matches: 7. DNA for the CDR3: TGTGCCAGCAGTGAACCCCGGGACAGGTCAAATGAAAAACTGTTTTTT. Translation gives CASSEPRDRSNEKLFF.

The chain combines TRBV27 with TRBJ2-1, with TRBD2 identical over 11 bases. The germline V gene has CDR1 MNHEY and CDR2 SMNVEV (reference sequence). This CDR3 contains 18 residues. The J segment lost 8 bases and the V segment lost 4 bases, leaving 16 bases of the junction unmatched. The CDR3 sequence is CASSSKLTSGTVLYEQFF. CDR3 sequence (DNA): TGTGCCAGCAGTTCAAAATTGACTAGCGGGACCGTCCTGTATGAGCAGTTCTTC.

The chain joins TRBV7-9 to TRBJ1-1; 8 bases are shared with TRBD1. CDR3 length: 15 amino acids. Germline CDR1 is SEHNR and CDR2 is FQNEAQ (reference sequence). Losses at the gene ends were 3 bases for V and 7 bases for J; bases not matched to a gene: 10. The CDR3: CASSFRTGRNIEAFF. The CDR3 DNA reads as TGTGCCAGCAGCTTCAGGACAGGGAGGAATATTGAAGCTTTCTTT.

The chain employs TRBV25-1 and TRBJ1-5; the D is unclear. This CDR3 has 14 amino acids. V was shortened by 0 bases and J by 4 bases, with 7 bases between the two germline ends. CDR1 and CDR2 from the germline V gene are MGHDK and SYGVNS. The CDR3 DNA sequence: TGTGCCAGCAGTGAATATGGACCTAATCAGCCCCAGCATTTT. This encodes CASSEYGPNQPQHF.

This chain connects TRBV5-6 to TRBJ1-3; TRBD1 agrees at 10 bases. The CDR3 has 14 amino acids. Germline trimming cut 4 bases from V and 2 bases from J; bases unmatched to any gene: 0. Germline loops: CDR1 SGHDT, CDR2 YYEEEE. The CDR3 DNA sequence: TGTGCCAGCAGCGGGACAGGGGCTGGAAACACCATATATTTT. It is translated as CASSGTGAGNTIYF.

The rearrangement uses TRBV7-2 and TRBJ2-1; 14 bases agree with TRBD2. Germline V gives CDR1 SGHTA, CDR2 FQGNSA. V trimming: 1 base; J trimming: 9 bases; junction bases outside the gene matches: 2. The CDR3 covers 15 residues. DNA for the CDR3: TGTGCCAGCAGCTTAGTGGGACTAGCGGGAGTTGAGCAGTTCTTC. It translates to CASSLVGLAGVEQFF. The full variable domain, with the rest looked up from reference TRBV7-2 and TRBJ2-1, is GAGVSQSPSNKVTEKGKDVELRCDPISGHTALYWYRQSLGQGLEFLIYFQGNSAPDKSGLPSDRFSAERTGGSVSTLTIQRTQQEDSAVYLCASSLVGLAGVEQFFGPGTRLTVL.

The chain joins TRBV25-1 to TRBJ1-4, with D uncertain. The CDR3 consists of 17 residues. Germline V lookup: CDR1 MGHDK, CDR2 SYGVNS. V dropped 3 bases and J dropped 3 bases, with 17 bases sitting between them. CDR3 amino acids: CASSDGVRIWANEKLFF. The CDR3 DNA is TGTGCCAGCAGTGATGGCGTTAGGATTTGGGCTAATGAAAAACTGTTTTTT. Full variable domain (outside the CDR3, taken from reference TRBV25-1 and TRBJ1-4): EADIYQTPRYLVIGTGKKITLECSQTMGHDKMYWYQQDPGMELHLIHYSYGVNSTEKGDLSSESTVSRIRTEHFPLTLESARPSHTSQYLCASSDGVRIWANEKLFFGSGTQLSVL.

The chain employs TRBV27 and TRBJ1-5; unclear D gene. This CDR3 has 15 amino acids. Germline V gene data show CDR1 as MNHEY and CDR2 as SMNVEV (reference sequence). V lost 5 bases to trimming and J lost 4 bases, with 15 bases between them. The CDR3 loop is CASSPRKFGNQPQHF. In nucleotides, the CDR3 is TGTGCCAGCAGTCCCAGGAAATTCGGGAATCAGCCCCAGCATTTT.

The V and J genes are TRBV4-1 and TRBJ1-3, with TRBD1 matching over 7 bases. Germline lookup yields CDR1 MGHRA and CDR2 YSYEKL. V lost 4 bases, J lost 0 bases, and 15 bases stayed unmatched. The CDR3 consists of 19 residues. CDR3 sequence (DNA): TGCGCCAGCAGCCCGGGACAGATGTTGCAACCATTCTCTGGAAACACCATATATTTT. It is translated as CASSPGQMLQPFSGNTIYF.

This clone was seen at least ten times. This sequence joins TRBV6-4 and TRBJ2-2, with 9 bases identical to TRBD1. Unmatched junction bases numbered 8, after V lost 3 bases and J lost 6 bases. The CDR3 is 16 residues long. In germline, CDR1 is MRHNA, CDR2 SNTAGT. CDR3 in DNA: TGTGCCAGCAGTGAGAACCGGGACAGGGTGGCCGGGGAGCTGTTTTTT. This encodes CASSENRDRVAGELFF.

Concerning this clone: Other nucleotide sequences from this sample produce the same CDR3. The rearrangement uses TRBV7-2 and TRBJ2-2, with 10 positions matching TRBD2. The CDR3 is 17 amino acids. V was pared by 1 base and J by 4 bases, with 6 bases of the junction left unmatched. Germline V gene lookup returns CDR1 SGHTA and CDR2 FQGNSA. Written as DNA, the CDR3 is TGTGCCAGCAGCTTAGTTGGTTTAGCGGGAGGCACCGGGGAGCTGTTTTTT. This sequence encodes CASSLVGLAGGTGELFF.

The chain is built from TRBV4-2 and TRBJ2-2; 9 bases fit TRBD1. CDR3 size: 15 residues. V was clipped by 0 bases and J by 7 bases; unmatched bases: 3. CDR1 LGHNA and CDR2 YNFKEQ come from the germline V gene. The CDR3 region is CASSQEQGAVGELFF. CDR3 bases: TGTGCCAGCAGCCAAGAACAGGGGGCGGTCGGGGAGCTGTTTTTT.

The chain links TRBV9 to TRBJ2-2, with 7 nucleotides matching TRBD2. The trim removed 2 bases at V and 5 bases at J, leaving 6 bases unmatched. The length of the CDR3 is 15 residues. Germline lookup yields CDR1 SGDLS and CDR2 YYNGEE. CDR3 sequence: CASSVGGSGTGELFF. DNA for the CDR3: TGTGCCAGCAGCGTGGGCGGGAGTGGGACCGGGGAGCTGTTTTTT.

This chain connects TRBV5-4 to TRBJ1-4; D gene ambiguous. CDR1 and CDR2 from the germline V gene are SGHNT and YYREEE (reference sequence). The CDR3 length is 16 residues. V gave up 2 bases and J gave up 5 bases, with 16 bases separating them. Here the CDR3 reads CASSLRVDGENEKLFF. CDR3 DNA sequence: TGTGCCAGCAGCTTACGAGTGGACGGAGAAAATGAAAAACTGTTTTTT.

This clone has more than one count but fewer than ten. V is TRBV6-5 and J is TRBJ2-2; maybe TRBD1 (5 bases). Germline CDR1 and CDR2: MNHEY and SVGAGI. The CDR3 has 16 amino acids. The V end lost 2 bases, the J end lost 6 bases, and 16 bases lay between the germline ends. The CDR3 region is CASSYTPDRGPGELFF. CDR3 nucleotides: TGTGCCAGCAGTTACACGCCGGATAGGGGCCCCGGGGAGCTGTTTTTT.

The V call is TRBV5-1, the J call TRBJ2-7; TRBD2 aligns across 12 bases. The CDR3 length is 15 residues. V shed 4 bases, J shed 2 bases, and the junction held 4 bases outside the gene matches. Germline V gives CDR1 SGHRS, CDR2 YFSETQ. The CDR3 DNA is TGCGCCAGCAGCAAGACTAGCGGGGGAACCTACGAGCAGTACTTC. Translated: CASSKTSGGTYEQYF.

This clone was seen only a few times. The chain carries TRBV15 and TRBJ1-1; D gene uncertain. This CDR3 comprises 12 residues. The germline V gene encodes CDR1 LNHNV and CDR2 YYDKDF (reference sequence). The V end was cut by 2 bases, the J end by 3 bases, with 4 bases between. The CDR3 nucleotides are TGTGCCACCAGCAGACCGGACACTGAAGCTTTCTTT. Translation gives CATSRPDTEAFF.

V usage is TRBV7-9 and J usage is TRBJ1-1; maybe TRBD1 (5 bases). CDR3 length equals 14 residues. V was shortened by 7 bases and J by 1 base, with 13 bases between the two germline ends. The germline V gene encodes CDR1 SEHNR and CDR2 FQNEAQ (reference sequence). The CDR3 DNA reads as TGTGCCAGCACCATTCAGGGCCCGAACACTGAAGCTTTCTTT. This sequence encodes CASTIQGPNTEAFF.

The V gene is TRBV27, the J gene TRBJ1-5; D not resolved. V was clipped by 5 bases and J by 6 bases, with 20 bases between them. The CDR3 totals 16 residues. CDR1 is MNHEY, CDR2 SMNVEV, per germline (reference sequence). The CDR3 is CASSKRISSSLQPQHF. CDR3 nucleotides: TGTGCCAGCAGTAAACGAATAAGTTCAAGTCTTCAGCCCCAGCATTTT.

This chain joins TRBV5-1 and TRBJ1-2, with a possible D match to TRBD1 (5 bases). V was clipped by 4 bases and J by 4 bases, with 11 bases between them. The CDR3 consists of 13 residues. The germline CDR1 and CDR2 sequences are SGHRS and YFSETQ. CDR3 nucleotides: TGCGCCAGCAGCCTGAAGGGGACCTATGGCTACACCTTC. It encodes CASSLKGTYGYTF. The full variable domain, completed using reference TRBV5-1 and TRBJ1-2, is KAGVTQTPRYLIKTRGQQVTLSCSPISGHRSVSWYQQTPGQGLQFLFEYFSETQRNKGNFPGRFSGRQFSNSRSEMNVSTLELGDSALYLCASSLKGTYGYTFGSGTRLTVV.

In its sample, this clone was seen once. This sequence joins TRBV15 and TRBJ2-7; D call uncertain. Germline CDR1 and CDR2: LNHNV and YYDKDF (reference sequence). Trimming removed 5 bases at V and 3 bases at J, with 14 bases between. The CDR3 has 14 residues. The CDR3: CATSSRRRNYEQYF. For the CDR3, the DNA is TGTGCCACCAGCTCGCGTCGGCGGAACTACGAGCAGTACTTC.

CDR3 sequence (DNA): TGTGCCTGGTCAAAGCGGGAAAGGGATACAAATGAGCAGTTCTTC. Amino acid sequence: CAWSKRERDTNEQFF. V is TRBV30 and J is TRBJ2-1, with 7 bases lining up with TRBD2. There are 15 residues in the CDR3. Trimming cost V 5 bases and J 7 bases; bases outside gene matches: 14. Germline-derived CDR1 and CDR2 are GTSNPN and SVGIG (reference sequence).

V is TRBV6-4 and J is TRBJ1-1; unclear D gene. Trimming cost V 9 bases and J 1 base, with 12 bases left between them. Germline V lookup: CDR1 MRHNA, CDR2 SNTAGT. CDR3 length: 13 amino acids. This CDR3 is CASRGGRNTEAFF. The CDR3 DNA reads as TGTGCCAGTCGGGGAGGGCGGAACACTGAAGCTTTCTTT.

The rearrangement uses TRBV5-6 and TRBJ1-2; 9 bases align to TRBD1. Trimming cost V 3 bases and J 8 bases; bases outside gene matches: 11. CDR3 length: 15 amino acids. Germline CDR1 is SGHDT and CDR2 is YYEEEE. The CDR3 loop is CASSYSLDRGKGYTF. The CDR3 nucleotides are TGTGCCAGCAGCTACTCGTTGGACAGGGGAAAGGGCTACACCTTC.

The sample holds a few counts of this clone. V gene TRBV15 combines with J gene TRBJ2-1, with D possibly matching TRBD2 (6 bases). Trimming removed 7 bases from V and 0 bases from J, with 16 bases in between. Germline CDR1 LNHNV, CDR2 YYDKDF (reference sequence). The CDR3 is made up of 16 amino acids. In DNA form, the CDR3 reads TGTGCCACCACGGGGCCGGGGGAGCTCTCCTACAATGAGCAGTTCTTC. Protein: CATTGPGELSYNEQFF.